This section outlines one TCR beta chain sequence together with its context. This sample is part of a study of CD8 T cells in Susac syndrome. The T cells that were sequenced for TCR beta were CD8+ and CD4+ cells from blood. Recently defined diagnostic criteria for definite or probable disease were fulfilled by Susac syndrome patients. CDR3 length: 13 amino acids. Germline V lookup: CDR1 SQVTM, CDR2 ANQGSEA. V dropped 4 bases and J dropped 3 bases, with 13 bases sitting between them. With random hexamers, roughly 0.45 to 1 ug RNA was reverse transcribed. TCRdb passed the immunoSEQ multiplex PCR reads through MiXCR, listing each CDR3 protein once. The data show some 200,000 distinct CDR3 sequences, around 95% seen once.

What was sequenced was CD4+ T cells from PBMCs. The receptor's source is a human donor with Susac syndrome. The J gene is TRBJ2-7, the V gene TRBV29-1; perhaps TRBD2 as D (5 bases). The CDR3 DNA reads TGCAGCGTTGCACCCGGGGTTAACTACGAGCAGTACTTC. Amino acid sequence: CSVAPGVNYEQYF.